The 18 T cell receptor beta chains below were found in one sample sequenced in a study of T cell repertoires in cytomegalovirus infection (dated by TCRdb to 2018 to 2020). These receptors' antigens are unknown. This specimen's treatment or condition label, interpreted: in vitro stimulation with specific CMV peptide epitopes to enrich CMV-specific T cells. TCRdb records Illumina HiSeq 1500 as the sequencer. The public sequencing data were trimmed at Q25 with fastp and processed into clonotypes with MiXCR by TCRdb, which kept only in-frame beta chains. All rows with the same CDR3 protein become a single entry with the most common DNA and genes. The sample data list around 99,000 distinct CDR3 sequences, and approximately 28% of these were observed just once. The ten largest account for about 81% of the sample. Sequences were derived from CD8+ T cells from cultured PBMCs, sampled from culture after CMV antigen stimulation. Receptors were obtained from a human donor in good health (CMV status not recorded). Some clones in this sample may be carry-over from other donors' samples.

The V and J genes are TRBV2 and TRBJ1-6; D remains ambiguous. V was clipped by 6 bases and J by 0 bases, with 9 bases between them. There are 15 residues in the CDR3. The germline V gene has CDR1 SNHLY and CDR2 FYNNEI. DNA for the CDR3: TGTGCCAGCAGCCAGGATAGCTCCTATAATTCACCCCTCCACTTT. Translation: CASSQDSSYNSPLHF.

In this sample, this clonotype turned up many times. This chain links TRBV7-8 with TRBJ1-6; the D is unclear. The germline V gene encodes CDR1 SGHVS and CDR2 FQNEAQ. The CDR3 has 12 residues. With 4 bases removed from V and 7 bases from J, the gap between germline ends came to 5 bases. CDR3 nucleotide sequence: TGTGCCAGCAGCTCCTCAAATTCACCCCTCCACTTT. Its protein product is CASSSSNSPLHF.

At least ten counts were recorded for this clonotype. The chain combines TRBV7-8 with TRBJ1-1; 8 bases fit TRBD1. V shed 1 base and J 7 bases; nucleotides not matched to a gene: 2. This CDR3 has 13 amino acids. Germline CDR1 reads SGHVS; CDR2 reads FQNEAQ. The CDR3 nucleotides read TGTGCCAGCAGCTTAGGACAGGGGAATGAAGCTTTCTTT. This codes for CASSLGQGNEAFF.

The rearrangement links TRBV7-2 to TRBJ2-3; 7 bases fit TRBD2. J gave up 5 bases and V 1 base, and 6 bases lay outside the gene matches. Looked up from germline, CDR1 is SGHTA and CDR2 is FQGNSA. The length of the CDR3 is 15 residues. CDR3: CASSLGTSWGDTQYF. CDR3 sequence (DNA): TGTGCCAGCAGCTTAGGGACTAGTTGGGGAGATACGCAGTATTTT.

CDR3 nucleotide sequence: TGTGCCAGCAGTTTCCCCGCGACAGGGGGGAACACTGAAGCTTTCTTT. Residues: CASSFPATGGNTEAFF. The V call is TRBV28, the J call TRBJ1-1, with 9 nucleotides matching TRBD1. Germline V gives CDR1 MDHEN, CDR2 SYDVKM. J lost 1 base, V lost 3 bases, and 6 bases had no gene match. The CDR3 has 16 residues.

The rearrangement joins TRBV28 to TRBJ2-7, with TRBD2 identical over 12 bases. J lost 1 base, V lost 5 bases, and 3 bases had no gene match. Germline loops: CDR1 MDHEN, CDR2 SYDVKM. The CDR3 totals 15 residues. The CDR3 DNA reads TGTGCCAGCAGTCCTAGCGGGGGGGTTTCCTACGAGCAGTACTTC. It yields the protein CASSPSGGVSYEQYF.

This clonotype was counted many times. The genes are TRBV2 and TRBJ2-1; TRBD1 matches at 9 bases. The CDR3 contains 16 residues. Germline V gene sequence: CDR1 SNHLY, CDR2 FYNNEI. Trimming removed 5 bases from V and 8 bases from J; junction bases left unmatched: 13. DNA for the CDR3: TGTGCCAGCAGTCGTTTTACAGGGGGCCCTTCGGATGAGCAGTTCTTC. Protein sequence: CASSRFTGGPSDEQFF.

The chain links TRBV2 to TRBJ2-5; 7 nucleotides agree with TRBD1. Trimming at V came to 7 bases and at J to 0 bases, leaving 8 bases not matched to a gene. Germline V gives CDR1 SNHLY, CDR2 FYNNEI. The CDR3 has 15 amino acids. CDR3 in DNA: TGTGCCAGCACTCTCGGGACAGACCACCAAGAGACCCAGTACTTC. Translating it yields CASTLGTDHQETQYF.

This clonotype was seen a handful of times. The rearrangement links TRBV7-3 to TRBJ2-6; D may match TRBD1 or TRBD2 (6 bases each). Germline V lookup: CDR1 SGHTA, CDR2 FQGTGA. V shed 5 bases and J shed 4 bases, with 12 bases lying between them. The CDR3 spans 15 residues. The CDR3 nucleotides read TGTGCCAGCAGCCGGGGGCCCGTCGGGGCCAACGTCCTGACTTTC. This encodes CASSRGPVGANVLTF. Supplemented by reference TRBV7-3 and TRBJ2-6, the full variable domain reads GAGVSQTPSNKVTEKGKYVELRCDPISGHTALYWYRQSLGQGPEFLIYFQGTGAADDSGLPNDRFFAVRPEGSVSTLKIQRTERGDSAVYLCASSRGPVGANVLTFGAGSRLTVL.

This clonotype was counted between two and nine times. V usage is TRBV2 and J usage is TRBJ2-5, with 8 nucleotides matching TRBD2. V shed 3 bases, J shed 3 bases, and the junction held 3 bases outside the gene matches. The germline V gene has CDR1 SNHLY and CDR2 FYNNEI. CDR3 length: 14 residues. The CDR3 spells CASSERLAKETQYF. The CDR3 region has the DNA TGTGCCAGCAGTGAGAGACTAGCGAAAGAGACCCAGTACTTC.

The chain combines TRBV24-1 with TRBJ1-4, with TRBD1 identical over 9 bases. The junction had 6 bases not matched to a gene; V was cut back by 6 bases and J by 8 bases. Germline CDR1 and CDR2: KGHDR and SFDVKD. This CDR3 spans 14 amino acids. The CDR3 protein is CATSKQGADEKLFF. In DNA, the CDR3 is TGTGCCACCAGTAAACAGGGGGCGGACGAAAAACTGTTTTTT.

This clonotype has just a few counts. This chain uses TRBV6-6 with TRBJ1-1; possibly TRBD1 for D (6 bases). Deletions cut 4 bases from V and 10 bases from J, with 19 bases between. The CDR3 has 14 amino acids. Germline V gene data show CDR1 as MNHNY and CDR2 as SVGAGI (reference sequence). CDR3 DNA: TGTGCCAGCAGTTTACAGGGAGGGGGACTTAGAGCTTTCTTT. It encodes CASSLQGGGLRAFF.

This clonotype has just a few counts. The chain joins TRBV19 to TRBJ1-2, with D unclear. Germline CDR1 reads LNHDA; CDR2 reads SQIVND (reference sequence). The CDR3 has 13 amino acids. Between the trimmed V and J ends, which lost 6 bases and 5 bases, there was a span of 13 bases. For the CDR3, the DNA is TGTGCCAGTAGGATGGAGGGCCTTTATGGCTACACCTTC. This encodes CASRMEGLYGYTF.

The rearrangement uses TRBV19 and TRBJ2-1; perhaps D is TRBD1 or TRBD2 (5 bases each). V was cut by 1 base and J by 10 bases, with 8 bases left in between. The CDR3 has 12 amino acids. The V gene's germline CDR1 is LNHDA and CDR2 SQIVND (reference sequence). The CDR3 here is CASSIGGTEQFF. DNA for the CDR3: TGTGCCAGTAGTATAGGGGGGACGGAGCAGTTCTTC.

J is TRBJ2-2 and V is TRBV13; TRBD1 matches 9 bases. Germline loops: CDR1 PRHDT, CDR2 FYEKMQ (reference sequence). The CDR3 is 16 amino acids. After removal of 6 bases from V and 1 base from J, the junction contained 6 bases not matched to a gene. CDR3 sequence (DNA): TGTGCCAGCAGTCTACCGGGACAGGGGAACACCGGGGAGCTGTTTTTT. It encodes CASSLPGQGNTGELFF.

This clonotype has a handful of counts. This sequence joins TRBV7-6 and TRBJ2-7, with D hard to call. Germline V gives CDR1 SGHVS, CDR2 FNYEAQ. The CDR3 extends over 15 amino acids. Trimming pared 2 bases from V and 0 bases from J, leaving 11 bases between. The CDR3 nucleotides read TGTGCCAGCAGCTTACTGGTAGCCAACTCCTACGAGCAGTACTTC. Translation: CASSLLVANSYEQYF.

This rearrangement joins TRBV5-1 to TRBJ2-1; 10 bases align to TRBD1. Germline V gene lookup returns CDR1 SGHRS and CDR2 YFSETQ. J gave up 4 bases and V 0 bases, and 13 bases lay outside the gene matches. The CDR3 has 19 residues. The chain's CDR3 is CASSLGTDRGRLGYNEQFF. DNA for the CDR3: TGCGCCAGCAGCTTGGGGACCGACAGGGGGCGGCTCGGATACAATGAGCAGTTCTTC.

This clonotype turned up a few times. The CDR3 loop reads CASSLGQGYTDTQYF. CDR3 nucleotides: TGTGCCAGCAGCCTAGGACAGGGGTACACAGATACGCAGTATTTT. The chain employs TRBV7-9 and TRBJ2-3; 9 positions match TRBD1. The CDR3 extends over 15 amino acids. CDR1 and CDR2 (germline): SEHNR, FQNEAQ (reference sequence). The V and J ends lost 5 bases and 2 bases, in that order; junction bases with no gene match: 5.